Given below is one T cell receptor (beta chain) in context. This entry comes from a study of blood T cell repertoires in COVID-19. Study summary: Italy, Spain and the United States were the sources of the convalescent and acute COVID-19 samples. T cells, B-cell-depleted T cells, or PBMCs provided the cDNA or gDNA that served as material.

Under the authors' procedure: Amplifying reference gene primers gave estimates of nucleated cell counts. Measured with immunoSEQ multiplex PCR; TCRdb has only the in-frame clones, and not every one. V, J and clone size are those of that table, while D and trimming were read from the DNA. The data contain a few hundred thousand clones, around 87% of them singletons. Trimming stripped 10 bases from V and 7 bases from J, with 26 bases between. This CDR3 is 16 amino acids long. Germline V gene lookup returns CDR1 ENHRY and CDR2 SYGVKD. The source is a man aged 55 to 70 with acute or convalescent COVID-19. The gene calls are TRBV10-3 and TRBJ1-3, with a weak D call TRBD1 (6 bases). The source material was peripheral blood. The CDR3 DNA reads TGTGCCACCTCTCAATATGGGCAGGGGATAGGGAACACCATATATTTT. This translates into CATSQYGQGIGNTIYF.